Here is one T cell receptor beta chain with its context. The antigen remains undetermined. People who had autoimmune disease history or systemic immunosuppression were excluded. This CDR3 has 17 amino acids. The junction had 10 bases not matched to a gene; V was cut back by 4 bases and J by 2 bases. Per the germline V gene, CDR1 is MDHEN and CDR2 is SYDVKM. Libraries were prepared by immunoSEQ multiplex PCR; TCRdb keeps only in-frame clonotypes and omits some of them. Of 13,000 or so clones in the sample, about 85% are singletons; the top ten hold about 20%. This specimen comes from a study of OX40 agonist ivuxolimab in advanced cancers. Study in general: Patient treatment consisted of intravenous ivuxolimab administration every 2 weeks at 0.01 to 10 mg/kg. The mean age was approximately 60 years, ranging from 23 to 79, with approximately 85% of participants male.

The study's findings and limits: Partial responders dosed at 0.1-3.0 mg/kg displayed clonal expansion ranking among the lowest.

The chain has TRBV28 and TRBJ2-1, with 8 bases aligning to TRBD2. Material: CD4+ or CD8+ T cells sorted from blood, obtained in a trial of the OX40 agonist ivuxolimab. This clonotype was sampled from an adult with an advanced solid tumor such as melanoma, head and neck, liver or kidney cancer. The CDR3, as DNA: TGTGCCAGCAGTTCTATCCTTAGCGGGACCACCTACAATGAGCAGTTCTTC. Its protein product is CASSSILSGTTYNEQFF.